The 12 T cell receptor beta chains below come from one sample, sequenced in a study of blood T cell repertoires in COVID-19. Profiled with immunoSEQ multiplex PCR; TCRdb holds only in-frame clones, not every one. The sample holds 360,000 or so clones, more than 70% seen once. Sequenced material: PBMCs or T cells enriched from blood (not recorded which). The receptors shown here come from a woman in her 30s who had been exposed to COVID-19.

The rearrangement links TRBV10-3 to TRBJ2-2; D may be TRBD1 (5 bases). This CDR3 spans 14 amino acids. In germline, CDR1 is ENHRY, CDR2 SYGVKD. The V and J ends lost 4 bases and 2 bases respectively, with 8 bases between them. CDR3 amino acids: CAISGQTNTGELFF. The DNA of the CDR3 is TGTGCCATCAGTGGACAGACTAACACCGGGGAGCTGTTTTTT.

This chain connects TRBV13 to TRBJ2-5, with 13 bases identical to TRBD2. V gave up 4 bases and J gave up 7 bases; unmatched junction bases: 18. CDR1 is PRHDT and CDR2 is FYEKMQ in the germline V gene (reference sequence). The CDR3 length is 19 residues. DNA for the CDR3: TGTGCCAGCAGCTCTATCGGACTAGCGGGAGTAGGGGGCCAGTGGACCCAGTACTTC. Protein: CASSSIGLAGVGGQWTQYF.

Only one count was recorded for this clone. The chain links TRBV6-2 or TRBV6-3 to TRBJ2-1; TRBD2 aligns across 8 bases. Unmatched junction bases numbered 18, after V lost 5 bases and J lost 6 bases. CDR3 length: 18 amino acids. Germline values: CDR1 MNHEY, CDR2 SVGEGT. The CDR3, as DNA: TGTGCCAGCAGTGCGACCGTCTTCTTACTAGCGGACAGCAATGAGCAGTTCTTC. Amino acids: CASSATVFLLADSNEQFF.

For this clone: The same CDR3 also results from other DNA sequences found in this sample. The rearrangement joins TRBV15 to TRBJ2-7; no clear D. The CDR3 is made up of 13 amino acids. Germline CDR1 LNHNV, CDR2 YYDKDF (reference sequence). The V gene lost 0 bases and the J gene lost 0 bases, with 3 bases spanning the gap. CDR3 protein: CATSRDRSYEQYF. The CDR3 DNA sequence: TGTGCCACCAGCAGAGATCGCTCCTACGAGCAGTACTTC.

The chain carries TRBV2 and TRBJ2-5; TRBD2 matches 7 bases. The junction had 9 bases not matched to a gene; V was cut back by 4 bases and J by 7 bases. The CDR3 is made up of 14 amino acids. Germline V gene lookup returns CDR1 SNHLY and CDR2 FYNNEI. The CDR3 bases are TGTGCCAGCAGTGGACAGTGGGGGGAGGGGACCCAGTACTTC. Translating gives CASSGQWGEGTQYF.

CDR3 bases: TGTGCCAGTAGTATTCGGGGGGCGCAGGACTATGGCTACACCTTC. Encoded protein: CASSIRGAQDYGYTF. The chain links TRBV19 to TRBJ1-2, with a tentative D call TRBD1 (6 bases). This CDR3 is 15 amino acids long. Trimming removed 3 bases at V and 3 bases at J, with 14 bases between. The germline CDR1 and CDR2 sequences are LNHDA and SQIVND (reference sequence).

The chain recombines TRBV29-1 with TRBJ1-2; 7 bases fit TRBD1. CDR1 and CDR2 (germline): SQVTM, ANQGSEA. Losses at the gene ends were 7 bases for V and 7 bases for J; bases not matched to a gene: 6. The CDR3 runs to 11 residues. The CDR3 reads CSGGQAGGYTF. CDR3 DNA sequence: TGCAGCGGCGGACAGGCGGGTGGCTACACCTTC.

This chain uses TRBV3-1 (or the pseudogene TRBV3-2) with TRBJ1-2; TRBD1 matches at 9 bases. J gave up 7 bases and V 0 bases, and 6 bases lay outside the gene matches. This CDR3 has 15 residues. The germline CDR1 and CDR2 sequences are LGHDT and YNNKEL (reference sequence). CDR3 amino acids: CASSQDTTGGSGYTF. Written as DNA, the CDR3 is TGTGCCAGCAGCCAAGATACCACAGGGGGCAGTGGCTACACCTTC.

The gene calls are TRBV20-1 and TRBJ1-3; D is ambiguous. The CDR3 is 10 residues long. V was shortened by 6 bases and J by 8 bases, with 8 bases between the two germline ends. Germline CDR1 reads DFQATT; CDR2 reads SNEGSKA (reference sequence). The CDR3 reads CSALEDTIYF. The CDR3 DNA reads as TGCAGTGCCCTAGAAGACACCATATATTTT.

The chain joins TRBV28 to TRBJ1-2, with D maybe TRBD1 (5 bases). From germline, CDR1 is MDHEN and CDR2 SYDVKM. The V end was cut by 6 bases, the J end by 8 bases, with 19 bases between. The CDR3 consists of 14 residues. The CDR3 sequence: CASSPLRAGSGYTF. In DNA form, the CDR3 reads TGTGCCAGCAGCCCCCTACGTGCAGGGTCCGGCTACACCTTC.

The V gene is TRBV18, the J gene TRBJ1-5; D gene ambiguous. V lost 6 bases, J lost 2 bases, and 17 bases lay in between. This CDR3 region has 16 residues. Germline lookup yields CDR1 KGHSH and CDR2 LQKENI. The CDR3 nucleotides are TGTGCCAGCTCCCTCCAACTCGAGGAGGGCAATCAGCCCCAGCATTTT. Its translation is CASSLQLEEGNQPQHF.

The chain is built from TRBV2 and TRBJ1-1, with a possible D match to TRBD1 (6 bases). Germline loops: CDR1 SNHLY, CDR2 FYNNEI. The V end lost 3 bases, the J end lost 0 bases, and 8 bases lay between the germline ends. The CDR3 length is 14 residues. CDR3 in DNA: TGTGCCAGCAGTGAGGACAGAATGAACACTGAAGCTTTCTTT. This gives the protein CASSEDRMNTEAFF.